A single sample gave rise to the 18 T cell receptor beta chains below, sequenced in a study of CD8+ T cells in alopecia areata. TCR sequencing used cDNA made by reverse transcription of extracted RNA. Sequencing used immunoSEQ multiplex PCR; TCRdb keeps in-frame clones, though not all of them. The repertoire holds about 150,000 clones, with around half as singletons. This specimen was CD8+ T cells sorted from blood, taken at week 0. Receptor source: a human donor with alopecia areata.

The DNA for the CDR3 is TGCAGCGTTGCAGAGGGTGAAAAACTGTTTTTT. Amino acids: CSVAEGEKLFF. The chain has TRBV29-1 and TRBJ1-4, with unresolved D. The V gene's germline CDR1 is SQVTM and CDR2 ANQGSEA. V gave up 4 bases and J gave up 7 bases, with 7 bases separating them. The CDR3 has 11 residues.

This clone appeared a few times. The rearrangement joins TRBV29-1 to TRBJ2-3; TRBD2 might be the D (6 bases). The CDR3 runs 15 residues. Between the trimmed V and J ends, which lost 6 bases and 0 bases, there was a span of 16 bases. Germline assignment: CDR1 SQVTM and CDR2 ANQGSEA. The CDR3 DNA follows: TGCAGCGTCGGAAACCCTAGCGACAGCACAGATACGCAGTATTTT. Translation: CSVGNPSDSTDTQYF.

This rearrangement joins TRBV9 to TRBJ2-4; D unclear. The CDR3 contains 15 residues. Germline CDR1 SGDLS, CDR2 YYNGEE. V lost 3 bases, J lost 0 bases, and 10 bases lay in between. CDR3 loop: CASSAEHSAKNIQYF. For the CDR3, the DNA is TGTGCCAGCAGCGCGGAGCACTCAGCCAAAAACATTCAGTACTTC.

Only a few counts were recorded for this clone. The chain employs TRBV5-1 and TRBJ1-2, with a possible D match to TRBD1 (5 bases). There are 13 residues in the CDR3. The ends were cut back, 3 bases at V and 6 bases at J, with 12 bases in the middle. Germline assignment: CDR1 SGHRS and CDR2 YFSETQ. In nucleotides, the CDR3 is TGCGCCAGCAGCTCGTCCGGGGGGAATGGCTACACCTTC. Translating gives CASSSSGGNGYTF.

The CDR3 loop reads CSVGAQGYTF. The DNA of the CDR3 is TGCAGCGTTGGGGCTCAGGGCTACACCTTC. This sequence joins TRBV29-1 and TRBJ1-2; D ambiguous. Germline values: CDR1 SQVTM, CDR2 ANQGSEA. The length of the CDR3 is 10 residues. V was cut by 4 bases and J by 8 bases, with 8 bases left in between.

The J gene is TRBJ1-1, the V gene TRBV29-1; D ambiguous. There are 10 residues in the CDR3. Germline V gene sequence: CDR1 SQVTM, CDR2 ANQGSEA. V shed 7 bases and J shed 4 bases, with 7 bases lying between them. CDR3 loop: CSARITEAFF. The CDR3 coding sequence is TGCAGCGCCAGGATCACTGAAGCTTTCTTT.

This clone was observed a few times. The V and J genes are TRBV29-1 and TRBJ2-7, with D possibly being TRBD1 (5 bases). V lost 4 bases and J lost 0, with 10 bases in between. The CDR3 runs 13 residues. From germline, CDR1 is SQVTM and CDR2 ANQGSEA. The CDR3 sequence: CSVVQGTSYEQYF. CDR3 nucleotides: TGCAGCGTTGTGCAGGGAACCTCCTACGAGCAGTACTTC.

As DNA, the CDR3 is TGCGCCAGCAGCTTGGATGCCACAGATACGCAGTATTTT. It yields the protein CASSLDATDTQYF. The gene calls are TRBV5-1 and TRBJ2-3; D not resolved. Germline V gene data show CDR1 as SGHRS and CDR2 as YFSETQ. Between the trimmed V and J ends, which lost 0 bases and 2 bases, there was a span of 4 bases. CDR3 length equals 13 residues. Supplemented by reference TRBV5-1 and TRBJ2-3, the full variable domain reads KAGVTQTPRYLIKTRGQQVTLSCSPISGHRSVSWYQQTPGQGLQFLFEYFSETQRNKGNFPGRFSGRQFSNSRSEMNVSTLELGDSALYLCASSLDATDTQYFGPGTRLTVL.

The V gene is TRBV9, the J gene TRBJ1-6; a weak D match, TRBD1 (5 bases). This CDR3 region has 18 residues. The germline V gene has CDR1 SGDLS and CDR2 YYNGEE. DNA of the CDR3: TGTGCTCTCCTCCCCTTGGGACTACCGGGATCAACGGGCTCACCCCTCCACTTT. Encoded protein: CALLPLGLPGSTGSPLHF.

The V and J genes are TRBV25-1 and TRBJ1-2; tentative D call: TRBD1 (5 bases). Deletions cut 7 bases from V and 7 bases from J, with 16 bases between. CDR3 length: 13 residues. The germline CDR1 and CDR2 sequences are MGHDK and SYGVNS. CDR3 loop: CASTGPAGFGYTF. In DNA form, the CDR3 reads TGTGCCAGCACAGGGCCAGCCGGGTTTGGCTACACCTTC.

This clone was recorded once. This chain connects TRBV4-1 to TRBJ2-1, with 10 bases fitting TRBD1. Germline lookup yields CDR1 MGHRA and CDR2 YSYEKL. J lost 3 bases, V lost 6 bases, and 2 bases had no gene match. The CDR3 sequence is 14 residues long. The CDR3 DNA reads TGCGCCAGCAGAGGACAGGGGGGCTACAATGAGCAGTTCTTC. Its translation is CASRGQGGYNEQFF.

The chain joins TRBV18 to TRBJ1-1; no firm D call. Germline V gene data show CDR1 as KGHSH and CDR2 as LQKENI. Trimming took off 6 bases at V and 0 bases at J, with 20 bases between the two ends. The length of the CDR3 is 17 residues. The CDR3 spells CASSHEERVPMNTEAFF. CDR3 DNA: TGTGCCAGCTCTCACGAGGAGAGGGTTCCAATGAACACTGAAGCTTTCTTT.

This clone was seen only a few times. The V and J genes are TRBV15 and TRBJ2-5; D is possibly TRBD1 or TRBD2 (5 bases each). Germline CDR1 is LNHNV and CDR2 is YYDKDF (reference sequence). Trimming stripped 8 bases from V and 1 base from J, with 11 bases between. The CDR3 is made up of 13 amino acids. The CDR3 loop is CATGRGVQETQYF. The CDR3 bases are TGTGCCACCGGGCGAGGGGTCCAAGAGACCCAGTACTTC.

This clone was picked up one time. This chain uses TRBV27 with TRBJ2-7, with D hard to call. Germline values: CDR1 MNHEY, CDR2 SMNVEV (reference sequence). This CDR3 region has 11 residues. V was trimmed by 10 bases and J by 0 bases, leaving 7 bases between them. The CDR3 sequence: CATMASYEQYF. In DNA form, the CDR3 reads TGTGCCACCATGGCCTCCTACGAGCAGTACTTC.

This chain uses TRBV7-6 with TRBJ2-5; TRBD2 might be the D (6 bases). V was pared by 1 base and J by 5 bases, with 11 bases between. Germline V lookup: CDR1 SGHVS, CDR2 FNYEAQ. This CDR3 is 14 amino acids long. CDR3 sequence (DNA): TGTGCCAGCAGCTTAGGGGCAGGGAGGGAGACCCAGTACTTC. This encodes CASSLGAGRETQYF.

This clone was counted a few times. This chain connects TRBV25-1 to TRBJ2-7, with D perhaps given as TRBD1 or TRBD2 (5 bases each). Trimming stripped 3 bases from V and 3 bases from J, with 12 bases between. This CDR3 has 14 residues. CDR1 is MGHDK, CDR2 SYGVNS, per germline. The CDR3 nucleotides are TGTGCCAGCAGTGAGGGGGTTGAGGGCTACGAGCAGTACTTC. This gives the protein CASSEGVEGYEQYF.

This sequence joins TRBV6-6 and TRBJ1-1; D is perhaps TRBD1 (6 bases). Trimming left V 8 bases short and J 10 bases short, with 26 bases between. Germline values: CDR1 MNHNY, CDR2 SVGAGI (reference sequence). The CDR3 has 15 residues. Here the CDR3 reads CASRTIGTPGTAAFF. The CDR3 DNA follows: TGTGCCAGCCGTACGATCGGGACACCGGGCACGGCAGCTTTCTTT.

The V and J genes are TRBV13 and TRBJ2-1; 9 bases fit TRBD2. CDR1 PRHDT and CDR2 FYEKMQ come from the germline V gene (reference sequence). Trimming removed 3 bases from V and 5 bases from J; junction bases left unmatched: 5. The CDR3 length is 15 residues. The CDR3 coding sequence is TGTGCCAGCAGCTTCCCCGGGACTAGCAACAATGAGCAGTTCTTC. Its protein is CASSFPGTSNNEQFF.